This T cell receptor (beta chain) came from a study of cytomegalovirus exposure and HLA in healthy donors. On the study more broadly: Within the Caucasian-associated ancestry cluster were about 81% of the approximately 370 genotyped donors.

The primer mix had 60 Vbeta and 13 Jbeta primers. Sequenced by immunoSEQ multiplex PCR; TCRdb stores in-frame clones only, minus some. The table shows approximately 150,000 clones, with roughly four fifths occurring only once. This cohort consisted of healthy bone marrow donors. The study sampled nominally healthy donors, though unrecorded immune exposures were likely. CDR1 and CDR2 from the germline V gene are SGHTA and FQGTGA. V was pared by 7 bases and J by 6 bases, with 18 bases of the junction left unmatched. There are 17 residues in the CDR3. V is TRBV7-3 and J is TRBJ1-5, with 7 bases aligning to TRBD1. The sample was PBMCs. This receptor was obtained from a female donor in good health and CMV-seronegative. The CDR3 loop reads CASTTLVDRVLGQPQHF. DNA of the CDR3: TGTGCCAGCACCACCCTAGTCGACAGGGTACTAGGTCAGCCCCAGCATTTT.